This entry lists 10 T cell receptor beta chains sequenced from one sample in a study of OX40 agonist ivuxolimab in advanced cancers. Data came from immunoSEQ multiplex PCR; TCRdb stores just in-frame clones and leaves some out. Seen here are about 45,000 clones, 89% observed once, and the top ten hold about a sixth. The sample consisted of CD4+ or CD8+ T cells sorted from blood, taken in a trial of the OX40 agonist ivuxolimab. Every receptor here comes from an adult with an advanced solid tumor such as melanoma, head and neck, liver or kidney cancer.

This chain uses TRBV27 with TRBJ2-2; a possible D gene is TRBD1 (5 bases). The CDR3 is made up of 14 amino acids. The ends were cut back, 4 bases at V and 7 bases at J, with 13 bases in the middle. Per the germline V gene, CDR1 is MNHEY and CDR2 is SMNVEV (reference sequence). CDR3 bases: TGTGCCAGCAGTTGGGTCCAGGGTAGCGGGGAGCTGTTTTTT. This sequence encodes CASSWVQGSGELFF.

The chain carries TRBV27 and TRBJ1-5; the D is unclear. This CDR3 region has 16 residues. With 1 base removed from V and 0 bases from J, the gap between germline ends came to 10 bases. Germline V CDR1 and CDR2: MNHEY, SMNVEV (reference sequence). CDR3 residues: CASSLFLGYSNQPQHF. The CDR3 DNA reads TGTGCCAGCAGTTTATTTCTGGGGTATAGCAATCAGCCCCAGCATTTT.

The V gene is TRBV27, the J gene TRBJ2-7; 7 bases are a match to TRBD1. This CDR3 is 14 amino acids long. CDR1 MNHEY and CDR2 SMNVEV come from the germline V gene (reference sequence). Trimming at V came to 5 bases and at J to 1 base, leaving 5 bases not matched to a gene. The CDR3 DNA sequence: TGTGCCAGCAGTCCGACAGGGCCTTCCTACGAGCAGTACTTC. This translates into CASSPTGPSYEQYF.

Here the CDR3 reads CASSGPRLPYNEQFF. CDR3 DNA sequence: TGTGCCAGCAGTGGTCCTAGATTGCCCTACAATGAGCAGTTCTTC. This chain links TRBV6-1 with TRBJ2-1; D not certain. CDR3 length equals 15 residues. V was cut by 4 bases and J by 2 bases, with 12 bases left in between. Germline CDR1 is MNHNS and CDR2 is SASEGT.

Here the CDR3 DNA reads TGTGCCAGCAGCCCCCACCCCGGGACAGGGGTATTCGAGCAGTACTTC. Its protein product is CASSPHPGTGVFEQYF. This chain connects TRBV9 to TRBJ2-7; 10 nucleotides match TRBD1. Germline V gives CDR1 SGDLS, CDR2 YYNGEE. The CDR3 covers 16 residues. Trimming removed 4 bases from V and 6 bases from J; junction bases left unmatched: 13. The entire variable domain, with the rest obtained from reference TRBV9 and TRBJ2-7, is as follows: DSGVTQTPKHLITATGQRVTLRCSPRSGDLSVYWYQQSLDQGLQFLIQYYNGEERAKGNILERFSAQQFPDLHSELNLSSLELGDSALYFCASSPHPGTGVFEQYFGPGTRLTVT.

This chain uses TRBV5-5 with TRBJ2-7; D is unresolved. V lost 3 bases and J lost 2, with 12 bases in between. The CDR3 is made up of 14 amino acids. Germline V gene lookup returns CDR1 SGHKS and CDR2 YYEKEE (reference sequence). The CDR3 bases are TGTGCCAGCAGCTCGGTGACTGCCCCCTACGAGCAGTACTTC. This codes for CASSSVTAPYEQYF.

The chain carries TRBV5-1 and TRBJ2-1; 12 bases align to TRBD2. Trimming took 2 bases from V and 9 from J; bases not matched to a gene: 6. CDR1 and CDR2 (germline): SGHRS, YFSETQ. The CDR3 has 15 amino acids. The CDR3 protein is CASSFISTSGGEQFF. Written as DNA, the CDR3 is TGCGCCAGCAGCTTTATTTCGACTAGCGGGGGTGAGCAGTTCTTC.

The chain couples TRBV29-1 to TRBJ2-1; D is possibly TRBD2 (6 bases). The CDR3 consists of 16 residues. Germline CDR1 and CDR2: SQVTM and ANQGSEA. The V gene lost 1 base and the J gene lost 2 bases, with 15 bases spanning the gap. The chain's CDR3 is CSVEGHLARTYNEQFF. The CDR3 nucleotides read TGCAGCGTTGAAGGGCACCTAGCGAGAACCTACAATGAGCAGTTCTTC.

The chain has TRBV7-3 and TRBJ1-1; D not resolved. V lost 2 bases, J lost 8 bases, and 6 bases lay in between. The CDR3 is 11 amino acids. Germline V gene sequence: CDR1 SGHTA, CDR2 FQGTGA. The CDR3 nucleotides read TGTGCCAGCAGCTTAGGAGACGAAGCTTTCTTT. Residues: CASSLGDEAFF.

CDR3 in DNA: TGTGCCAGTAGTCCGCGGACAGGGGTCTCCTACGAGCAGTACTTC. Amino acids: CASSPRTGVSYEQYF. The V and J genes are TRBV19 and TRBJ2-7; the match to TRBD1 covers 9 bases. From germline, CDR1 is LNHDA and CDR2 SQIVND (reference sequence). V was pared by 5 bases and J by 0 bases, with 5 bases of the junction left unmatched. CDR3 length: 15 amino acids.